Below, 32 T cell receptor beta chains from the same sample are listed, as sequenced in a study of blood T cell repertoires in COVID-19. Profiled with immunoSEQ multiplex PCR; TCRdb holds only in-frame clones, not every one. This table holds 300,000 to 400,000 clones, over 70% found once. The sample consisted of peripheral blood. The receptors were sampled from a woman aged 45-59 years with COVID-19, enrolled during active disease.

The J gene is TRBJ2-2, the V gene TRBV14, with D unclear. Germline V gene data show CDR1 as SGHDN and CDR2 as FVKESK. V dropped 3 bases and J dropped 4 bases, with 6 bases sitting between them. CDR3 length equals 13 residues. CDR3 in DNA: TGTGCCAGCAGCCACAGATTCACCGGGGAGCTGTTTTTT. Protein sequence: CASSHRFTGELFF.

The rearrangement uses TRBV2 and TRBJ2-5; 7 bases map to TRBD1. V lost 2 bases and J lost 2; bases outside the gene matches: 2. Germline CDR1 SNHLY, CDR2 FYNNEI. The CDR3 extends over 14 amino acids. Here the CDR3 reads CASSESRGQETQYF. Here the CDR3 DNA reads TGTGCCAGCAGTGAAAGCAGGGGGCAAGAGACCCAGTACTTC.

The chain joins TRBV30 to TRBJ2-7; a weak D match, TRBD1 (6 bases). The V gene's germline CDR1 is GTSNPN and CDR2 SVGIG (reference sequence). This CDR3 has 13 residues. Trimming took 2 bases from V and 4 from J, leaving 12 bases between them. CDR3 amino acids: CAWSFNRDYEQYF. The CDR3 DNA follows: TGTGCCTGGAGTTTCAACAGGGATTACGAGCAGTACTTC.

The chain has TRBV30 and TRBJ2-1; 13 bases are a match to TRBD2. Germline V gives CDR1 GTSNPN, CDR2 SVGIG (reference sequence). The J segment lost 7 bases and the V segment lost 3 bases, leaving 6 bases of the junction unmatched. The CDR3 covers 15 residues. The DNA for the CDR3 is TGTGCCTGGAGCGTAGGACTAGCGGGAGTAAATGAGCAGTTCTTC. It translates to CAWSVGLAGVNEQFF. The full variable domain, in which reference TRBV30 and TRBJ2-1 provide the parts outside the CDR3, is SQTIHQWPATLVQPVGSPLSLECTVEGTSNPNLYWYRQAAGRGLQLLFYSVGIGQISSEVPQNLSASRPQDRQFILSSKKLLLSDSGFYLCAWSVGLAGVNEQFFGPGTRLTVL.

This clone appeared once. The junction departs from germline at one end; a sequencing error may be responsible. The rearrangement links TRBV5-1 to TRBJ1-4, with 9 bases that match TRBD1. The CDR3 has 19 amino acids. The germline CDR1 and CDR2 sequences are SGHRS and YFSETQ. The CDR3 DNA reads TGCGCCCGCAGCCGGGGGGGACAGGGTATTTCGGCGGCTAATGAAAAACTGTTTTTT. Translation: CARSRGGQGISAANEKLFF.

This chain joins TRBV11-2 and TRBJ1-6; 7 nucleotides line up with TRBD1. The CDR3 covers 14 residues. The germline gives CDR1 SGHAT, CDR2 FQNNGV. V was clipped by 5 bases and J by 4 bases; unmatched bases: 2. The CDR3 DNA reads TGTGCCAGCAGCGCGGGACAGTATAATTCACCCCTCCACTTT. Its translation is CASSAGQYNSPLHF.

J is TRBJ2-3 and V is TRBV6-5, with 7 bases that match TRBD2. The germline V gene encodes CDR1 MNHEY and CDR2 SVGAGI. J lost 2 bases, V lost 2 bases, and 4 bases had no gene match. There are 15 residues in the CDR3. The CDR3, as DNA: TGTGCCAGCAGTTACAAAGCGGGATTCACAGATACGCAGTATTTT. Translated, it gives CASSYKAGFTDTQYF.

The rearrangement links TRBV29-1 to TRBJ2-6, with TRBD1 as a possible D gene (6 bases). V was pared by 4 bases and J by 0 bases, with 7 bases between. The CDR3 extends over 14 amino acids. The germline V gene has CDR1 SQVTM and CDR2 ANQGSEA. The CDR3 DNA reads TGCAGCGTTGGGGGGCGCTCTGGGGCCAACGTCCTGACTTTC. It codes for CSVGGRSGANVLTF. The whole variable domain, filled in from reference TRBV29-1 and TRBJ2-6, reads SAVISQKPSRDICQRGTSLTIQCQVDSQVTMMFWYRQQPGQSLTLIATANQGSEATYESGFVIDKFPISRPNLTFSTLTVSNMSPEDSSIYLCSVGGRSGANVLTFGAGSRLTVL.

V and J are TRBV9 and TRBJ1-5, with 7 bases aligning to TRBD1. Germline V CDR1 and CDR2: SGDLS, YYNGEE. Losses at the gene ends were 4 bases for V and 5 bases for J; bases not matched to a gene: 6. This CDR3 is 14 amino acids long. The CDR3 bases are TGTGCCAGCAGCCCAGAAGGGGGCTATCAGCCCCAGCATTTT. As protein: CASSPEGGYQPQHF.

V usage is TRBV4-1 and J usage is TRBJ1-1; D might be TRBD1 (5 bases). V was trimmed by 1 base and J by 0 bases, leaving 12 bases between them. The CDR3 extends over 16 amino acids. Germline assignment: CDR1 MGHRA and CDR2 YSYEKL. CDR3 DNA sequence: TGCGCCAGCAGCCAAGTAGGGGCAGGGATGAACACTGAAGCTTTCTTT. Protein sequence: CASSQVGAGMNTEAFF.

This clone was seen once. The chain couples TRBV5-4 to TRBJ2-1; 12 bases line up with TRBD2. Germline loops: CDR1 SGHNT, CDR2 YYREEE (reference sequence). Losses at the gene ends were 2 bases for V and 6 bases for J; bases not matched to a gene: 3. This CDR3 region has 15 residues. The CDR3 loop is CASSLRLAGANEQFF. The CDR3 nucleotides read TGTGCCAGCAGCTTAAGACTAGCGGGAGCCAATGAGCAGTTCTTC.

There are a few counts of this clone. This sequence joins TRBV7-9 and TRBJ2-7; TRBD2 agrees at 9 bases. The germline V gene has CDR1 SEHNR and CDR2 FQNEAQ (reference sequence). V trimming: 1 base; J trimming: 0 bases; junction bases outside the gene matches: 4. CDR3 length: 16 residues. The CDR3 reads CASSLGAGGSSYEQYF. CDR3 sequence (DNA): TGTGCCAGCAGCTTAGGGGCGGGAGGGAGCTCCTACGAGCAGTACTTC.

This chain links TRBV4-3 with TRBJ2-1, with 10 bases identical to TRBD2. The CDR3 is 18 residues long. Unmatched junction bases numbered 12, after V lost 0 bases and J lost 7 bases. Germline CDR1 is LGHNA and CDR2 is YSLEER. The DNA of the CDR3 is TGCGCCAGCAGCCAAGATCGCAGAGCGGGAGGGCCGGGGAATGAGCAGTTCTTC. Its translation is CASSQDRRAGGPGNEQFF.

This sequence joins TRBV11-2 and TRBJ2-3; 10 bases agree with TRBD2. Looked up from germline, CDR1 is SGHAT and CDR2 is FQNNGV. With 5 bases clipped from V and 5 bases from J, the junction kept 7 bases outside the gene matches. This CDR3 comprises 15 residues. The CDR3 is CASSTSGRAGDTQYF. The CDR3 DNA sequence: TGTGCCAGCAGCACAAGCGGGAGGGCCGGAGATACGCAGTATTTT.

The V call is TRBV11-2, the J call TRBJ1-5; 9 bases line up with TRBD1. Germline V CDR1 and CDR2: SGHAT, FQNNGV. The CDR3 extends over 16 amino acids. V dropped 4 bases and J dropped 9; count of bases not matched to a gene: 13. The CDR3 DNA reads as TGTGCCAGCAGCTCTCAGCGGCGGGACAGGGTTTCGCCCCAGCATTTT. This codes for CASSSQRRDRVSPQHF.

This chain's CDR3 is CASSAQTGVSNQPQHF. CDR3 bases: TGTGCCAGCAGCGCCCAAACCGGGGTAAGCAATCAGCCCCAGCATTTT. The gene calls are TRBV7-9 and TRBJ1-5; D not certain. Germline CDR1 is SEHNR and CDR2 is FQNEAQ (reference sequence). The CDR3 runs to 16 residues. V lost 5 bases and J 1 base, leaving 15 bases between the germline ends.

The chain uses TRBV11-2 and TRBJ2-1; 13 bases match TRBD2. Germline CDR1 SGHAT, CDR2 FQNNGV. J gave up 4 bases and V 5 bases, and 5 bases lay outside the gene matches. CDR3 length equals 16 residues. The CDR3 DNA reads TGTGCCAGCAGCACGACTAGCGGGAGGTATTACAATGAGCAGTTCTTC. Protein sequence: CASSTTSGRYYNEQFF.

For the CDR3, the DNA is TGTGCCAGTAGGTTGGGACAGGGGAGAGCCAAAAACATTCAGTACTTC. Its protein product is CASRLGQGRAKNIQYF. This chain links TRBV19 with TRBJ2-4, with 10 bases identical to TRBD1. CDR3 size: 16 residues. Germline CDR1 is LNHDA and CDR2 is SQIVND (reference sequence). With 6 bases clipped from V and 0 bases from J, the junction kept 5 bases outside the gene matches.

The CDR3 nucleotides read TGTGCCAGCAGTTACCGGAGTAATCAGCCCCAGCATTTT. Its translation is CASSYRSNQPQHF. The chain is built from TRBV6-2 or TRBV6-3 and TRBJ1-5; D ambiguous. The CDR3 is 13 residues long. Germline values: CDR1 MNHEY, CDR2 SVGEGT. V gave up 2 bases and J gave up 4 bases, with 6 bases separating them.

The chain joins TRBV5-1 to TRBJ2-2; maybe TRBD1 (6 bases). The CDR3 runs 14 residues. Trimming took 1 base from V and 4 from J, leaving 8 bases between them. The germline CDR1 and CDR2 sequences are SGHRS and YFSETQ. The CDR3 DNA reads as TGCGCCAGCAGCTTGACAGGGACCACCGGGGAGCTGTTTTTT. Translating gives CASSLTGTTGELFF.

The chain has TRBV6-5 and TRBJ2-3, with 7 bases fitting TRBD1. This CDR3 is built from 15 residues. Germline V lookup: CDR1 MNHEY, CDR2 SVGAGI. With V trimmed by 5 bases and J by 6 bases, 11 bases remained unmatched. CDR3 DNA: TGTGCCAGCAGTCGGGGACAGAGAAGGGCGGATACGCAGTATTTT. Protein sequence: CASSRGQRRADTQYF.

The gene calls are TRBV10-3 and TRBJ2-3, with a possible D match to TRBD2 (6 bases). The CDR3 is 15 residues long. Germline-derived CDR1 and CDR2 are ENHRY and SYGVKD. V was clipped by 6 bases and J by 6 bases, with 19 bases between them. CDR3 region: CAISDVGTGVDTQYF. For the CDR3, the DNA is TGTGCCATCAGCGACGTGGGGACGGGAGTGGATACGCAGTATTTT.

This clone showed up just once. This chain links TRBV24-1 with TRBJ1-1, with D hard to call. Looked up from germline, CDR1 is KGHDR and CDR2 is SFDVKD. V was trimmed by 4 bases and J by 4 bases, leaving 15 bases between them. This CDR3 is built from 15 residues. In DNA form, the CDR3 reads TGTGCCACCAGTGAACTACGCGGATGGTGCACTGAAGCTTTCTTT. Protein sequence: CATSELRGWCTEAFF.

The chain recombines TRBV7-9 with TRBJ2-7, with TRBD2 as a possible D gene (6 bases). The CDR3 runs 15 residues. Between the trimmed V and J ends, which lost 4 bases and 5 bases, there was a span of 18 bases. The germline CDR1 and CDR2 sequences are SEHNR and FQNEAQ (reference sequence). The CDR3 protein is CASSSTGIGSHEQYF. In nucleotides, the CDR3 is TGTGCCAGCAGCTCGACCGGCATCGGGAGCCACGAGCAGTACTTC.

This clone showed up just a few times. The gene calls are TRBV9 and TRBJ2-2; D is perhaps TRBD2 (5 bases). The CDR3 covers 16 residues. Trimming removed 2 bases from V and 1 base from J, with 12 bases in between. Germline lookup yields CDR1 SGDLS and CDR2 YYNGEE. Here the CDR3 reads CASSVSSGMNTGELFF. CDR3 nucleotides: TGTGCCAGCAGCGTCTCATCGGGGATGAACACCGGGGAGCTGTTTTTT.

This clone was found once. J is TRBJ2-7 and V is TRBV28, with 12 nucleotides matching TRBD1. The CDR3 spans 16 residues. Germline CDR1 reads MDHEN; CDR2 reads SYDVKM. V was clipped by 3 bases and J by 2 bases; unmatched bases: 5. CDR3 loop: CASSLGTGGATYEQYF. CDR3 DNA sequence: TGTGCCAGCAGTTTGGGGACAGGGGGCGCAACCTACGAGCAGTACTTC.

This chain connects TRBV11-3 to TRBJ1-1, with D unresolved. The CDR3 has 15 amino acids. Germline V CDR1 and CDR2: SGHNT, YENEEA. Deletions cut 1 base from V and 2 bases from J, with 11 bases between. The CDR3 here is CASSLGGRINTEAFF. The CDR3 DNA sequence: TGTGCCAGCAGCTTAGGAGGCCGAATTAACACTGAAGCTTTCTTT.

The rearrangement links TRBV27 to TRBJ2-7; 7 nucleotides align to TRBD1. After removal of 3 bases from V and 0 bases from J, the junction contained 2 bases not matched to a gene. Per germline, CDR1 MNHEY and CDR2 SMNVEV (reference sequence). This CDR3 has 14 residues. Written as DNA, the CDR3 is TGTGCCAGCAGTTTTGCAGGGGGCTCCTACGAGCAGTACTTC. It specifies CASSFAGGSYEQYF.

The chain has TRBV27 and TRBJ2-1; 7 bases are shared with TRBD2. Germline trimming cut 4 bases from V and 5 bases from J; bases unmatched to any gene: 8. This CDR3 contains 15 residues. Germline CDR1 is MNHEY and CDR2 is SMNVEV (reference sequence). The DNA of the CDR3 is TGTGCCAGCAGTTCCCATATACTAGCGCACAATGAGCAGTTCTTC. This codes for CASSSHILAHNEQFF.

The chain couples TRBV19 to TRBJ2-2; a possible D gene is TRBD1 (6 bases). Trimming pared 3 bases from V and 5 bases from J, leaving 10 bases between. CDR3 length: 14 amino acids. Germline CDR1 reads LNHDA; CDR2 reads SQIVND (reference sequence). The CDR3 DNA reads as TGTGCCAGTAGTATTCAGGGGTGGACCGGGGAGCTGTTTTTT. Protein product: CASSIQGWTGELFF.

In nucleotides, the CDR3 is TGCGCCAGCAGACGGGACCTAGCGGGAGGGAACAATGAGCAGTTCTTC. This sequence encodes CASRRDLAGGNNEQFF. V and J are TRBV5-1 and TRBJ2-1, with 12 bases matching TRBD2. Germline V lookup: CDR1 SGHRS, CDR2 YFSETQ. The CDR3 has 16 residues. J lost 5 bases, V lost 5 bases, and 8 bases had no gene match.

The rearrangement joins TRBV2 to TRBJ1-5; maybe TRBD1 (5 bases). Germline V lookup: CDR1 SNHLY, CDR2 FYNNEI. The V end was cut by 6 bases, the J end by 0 bases, with 9 bases between. This CDR3 spans 14 amino acids. In nucleotides, the CDR3 is TGTGCCAGCAGGCTACAGGTTAGCAATCAGCCCCAGCATTTT. Translation: CASRLQVSNQPQHF.